This T cell receptor beta chain was identified during a study of T-cell reconstitution after alpha-beta-depleted transplantation in children. A library of TCRbeta sequences, prepared with unique molecular identifiers, was generated. One entry per CDR3 protein, called by TCRdb with MiXCR from the PCR reads. The data contain some 830,000 distinct CDR3 sequences, roughly 15% of them seen just once; the ten biggest clones take up about 5%. For this clonotype: Its antigen is still unknown.

The CDR3 is made up of 16 amino acids. The germline gives CDR1 LNHNV, CDR2 YYDKDF (reference sequence). V gave up 0 bases and J gave up 3 bases, with 15 bases separating them. Whole-study findings and limits: It was newly produced T cells that mostly accounted for T-cell counts and diversity one year after transplant. TCRbeta diversity was high at day 60 in some patients (a result of surviving recipient T cells and thymic progenitors). As was reported, about two months after transplant, alpha-beta T cells came from several hundred expanded graft clones.

This clonotype originated in a male patient younger than 18 who had a stem cell transplant for acute lymphoblastic leukemia, so the T cells may come from the graft donor. The starting material was PBMCs, mostly from graft donor cells, obtained 360 days after TCRalphabeta/CD19-depleted stem cell transplant. This chain joins TRBV15 and TRBJ2-7; the D gene is possibly TRBD2 (5 bases). CDR3 sequence (DNA): TGTGCCACCAGCAGAGATGGTGCGGCCGGGGTCTACGAGCAGTACTTC. The encoded protein is CATSRDGAAGVYEQYF.